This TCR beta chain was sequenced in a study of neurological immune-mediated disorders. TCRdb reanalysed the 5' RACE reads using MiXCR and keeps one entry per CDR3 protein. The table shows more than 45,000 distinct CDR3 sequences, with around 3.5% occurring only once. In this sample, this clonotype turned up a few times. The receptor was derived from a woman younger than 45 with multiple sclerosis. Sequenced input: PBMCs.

The CDR3 nucleotides read TGCAGTGCTGGGTACAGGGTGAACACTGAAGCTTTCTTT. Its protein product is CSAGYRVNTEAFF. The chain combines TRBV20-1 with TRBJ1-1; possibly TRBD1 for D (6 bases). V gave up 5 bases and J gave up 0 bases, with 10 bases separating them. Germline assignment: CDR1 DFQATT and CDR2 SNEGSKA (reference sequence). The CDR3 runs 13 residues.